This T cell receptor beta chain is from a study of graft-versus-host responses after intestinal transplantation. Study in general: Tacrolimus and steroids were given for 2 to 4 years to all recipients after anti-thymocyte globulin induction. Study results and limitations: Those patients showing graft-donor T cell macrochimerism displayed high graft-versus-host to host-versus-graft clonal ratios in allografts. Researchers found GvH clones in recipient marrow, and some showed up first in ileum or blood.

Remarks on this clone: Its antigen is as yet unknown.

TCRdb's table, derived via immunoSEQ multiplex PCR, lists solely in-frame clones and lacks some. The data show roughly 110,000 clones, roughly 87% seen once. Here the sequenced sample was unstimulated CD4+ T cells sorted from spleen or lymph node cells, taken before transplant. This TCR was sampled from a human donor who was the organ donor for an intestinal transplant.

Here the CDR3 DNA reads TGTGCCTGGAGGGCCGCGGGGCGCGGGTACAATGAGCAGTTCTTC. This gives the protein CAWRAAGRGYNEQFF. The chain joins TRBV30 to TRBJ2-1, with a tentative D call TRBD2 (6 bases). Germline values: CDR1 GTSNPN, CDR2 SVGIG (reference sequence). Between the trimmed V and J ends, which lost 3 bases and 4 bases, there was a span of 16 bases. The CDR3 consists of 15 residues. Variable domain in full (rest from reference TRBV30 and TRBJ2-1): SQTIHQWPATLVQPVGSPLSLECTVEGTSNPNLYWYRQAAGRGLQLLFYSVGIGQISSEVPQNLSASRPQDRQFILSSKKLLLSDSGFYLCAWRAAGRGYNEQFFGPGTRLTVL.